This T cell receptor beta chain was profiled in a study of T cell repertoires in cytomegalovirus infection. Across the whole study: Matching HLA type, along with CMV infection, was indicated by public TCR beta signatures. General study points: What dominated the ex vivo response were HLA-C-restricted CMV-specific TCR beta clonotypes.

The CDR3 is 14 amino acids. Looked up from germline, CDR1 is MNHNS and CDR2 is SASEGT. Trimming removed 3 bases from V and 3 bases from J, with 12 bases in between. This clonotype was found many times. The antigen is undetermined. TCRdb reanalysed the reads using MiXCR and keeps one entry per CDR3 protein. The sample has 500,000 or so distinct CDR3 sequences; 16% are singletons. The source of this sequence is a human donor in good health (CMV status not recorded). Some clones in this sample may be carry-over from other donors' samples. The specimen sequenced was CD8+ T cells from PBMCs. The rearrangement links TRBV6-1 to TRBJ2-7; D is possibly TRBD1 (6 bases). The CDR3 DNA follows: TGTGCCAGCAGTGAGGGCAGGGGCGGCTACGAGCAGTACTTC. As protein: CASSEGRGGYEQYF.